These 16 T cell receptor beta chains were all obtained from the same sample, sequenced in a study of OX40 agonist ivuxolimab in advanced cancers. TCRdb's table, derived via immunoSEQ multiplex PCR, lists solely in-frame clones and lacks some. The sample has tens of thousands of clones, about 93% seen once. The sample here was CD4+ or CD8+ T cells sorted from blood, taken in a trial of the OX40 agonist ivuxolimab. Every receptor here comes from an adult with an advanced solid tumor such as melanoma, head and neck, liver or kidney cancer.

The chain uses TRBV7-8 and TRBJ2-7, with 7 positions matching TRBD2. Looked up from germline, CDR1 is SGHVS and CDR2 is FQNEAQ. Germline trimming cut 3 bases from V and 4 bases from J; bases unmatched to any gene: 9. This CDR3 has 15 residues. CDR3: CASSFPGGSFYEQYF. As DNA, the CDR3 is TGTGCCAGCAGCTTTCCTGGCGGGAGTTTTTACGAGCAGTACTTC.

CDR3 sequence: CASSEGEGANSYEQYF. Here the CDR3 DNA reads TGTGCCAGCAGTGAAGGTGAGGGGGCTAACTCCTACGAGCAGTACTTC. V and J are TRBV6-1 and TRBJ2-7; 7 bases agree with TRBD1. The ends lost 1 base at V and 0 bases at J; junction bases unmatched: 6. The CDR3 covers 16 residues. The V gene's germline CDR1 is MNHNS and CDR2 SASEGT.

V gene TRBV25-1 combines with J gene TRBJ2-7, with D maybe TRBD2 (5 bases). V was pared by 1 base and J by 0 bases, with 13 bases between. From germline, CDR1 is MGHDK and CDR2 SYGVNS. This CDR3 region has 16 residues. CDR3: CASSESGGELSYEQYF. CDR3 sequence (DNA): TGTGCCAGCAGTGAATCGGGTGGGGAGCTCTCCTACGAGCAGTACTTC.

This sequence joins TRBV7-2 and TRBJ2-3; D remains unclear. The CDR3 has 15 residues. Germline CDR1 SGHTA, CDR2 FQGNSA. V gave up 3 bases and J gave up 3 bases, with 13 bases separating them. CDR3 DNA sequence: TGTGCCAGCAGCTTCCGGATGGGATCGACAGATACGCAGTATTTT. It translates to CASSFRMGSTDTQYF.

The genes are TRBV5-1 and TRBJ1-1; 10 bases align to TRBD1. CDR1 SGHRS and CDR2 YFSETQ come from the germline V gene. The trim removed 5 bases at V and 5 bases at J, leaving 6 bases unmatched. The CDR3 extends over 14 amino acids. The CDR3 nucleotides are TGCGCCAGCAGTGACAGGGGGCGCAGGACTGAAGCTTTCTTT. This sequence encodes CASSDRGRRTEAFF.

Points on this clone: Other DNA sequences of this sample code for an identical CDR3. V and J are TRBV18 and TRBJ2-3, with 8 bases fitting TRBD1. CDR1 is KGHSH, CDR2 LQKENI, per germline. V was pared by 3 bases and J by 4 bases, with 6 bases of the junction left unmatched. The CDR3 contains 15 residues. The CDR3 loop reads CASSPAGGGADTQYF. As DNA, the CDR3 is TGTGCCAGCTCACCCGCAGGGGGCGGAGCAGATACGCAGTATTTT.

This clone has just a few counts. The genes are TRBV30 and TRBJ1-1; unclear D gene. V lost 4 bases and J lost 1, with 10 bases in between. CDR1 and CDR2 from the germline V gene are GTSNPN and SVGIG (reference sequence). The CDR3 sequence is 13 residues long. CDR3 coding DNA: TGTGCCTGGACCCTTAAAACGAACACTGAAGCTTTCTTT. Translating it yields CAWTLKTNTEAFF.

The CDR3 loop reads CASSRGTGGSQPQHF. The DNA for the CDR3 is TGTGCCAGCAGCCGAGGGACAGGGGGTTCTCAGCCCCAGCATTTT. The chain is built from TRBV16 and TRBJ1-5, with TRBD1 matching 11 bases. Germline V gene data show CDR1 as KGHSY and CDR2 as FQNENV. This CDR3 spans 15 amino acids. J lost 6 bases, V lost 4 bases, and 5 bases had no gene match.

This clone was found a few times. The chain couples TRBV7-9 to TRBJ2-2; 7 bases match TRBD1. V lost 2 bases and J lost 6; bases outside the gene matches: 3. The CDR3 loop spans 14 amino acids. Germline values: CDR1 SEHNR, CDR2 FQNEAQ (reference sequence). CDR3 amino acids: CASSLNDRAGELFF. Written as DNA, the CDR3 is TGTGCCAGCAGCTTAAACGACAGGGCCGGGGAGCTGTTTTTT.

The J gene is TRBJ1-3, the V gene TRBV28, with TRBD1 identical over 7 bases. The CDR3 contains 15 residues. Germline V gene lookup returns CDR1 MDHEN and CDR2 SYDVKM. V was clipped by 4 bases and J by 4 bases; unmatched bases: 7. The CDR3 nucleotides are TGTGCCAGCAGTTCGGGACAGATGATCGGAAACACCATATATTTT. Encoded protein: CASSSGQMIGNTIYF.

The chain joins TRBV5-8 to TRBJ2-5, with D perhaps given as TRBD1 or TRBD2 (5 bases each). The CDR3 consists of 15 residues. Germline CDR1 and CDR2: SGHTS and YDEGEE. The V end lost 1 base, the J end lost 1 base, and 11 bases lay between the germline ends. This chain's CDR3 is CASSLSGGGQETQYF. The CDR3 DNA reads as TGTGCCAGCAGCTTGTCTGGGGGTGGCCAAGAGACCCAGTACTTC.

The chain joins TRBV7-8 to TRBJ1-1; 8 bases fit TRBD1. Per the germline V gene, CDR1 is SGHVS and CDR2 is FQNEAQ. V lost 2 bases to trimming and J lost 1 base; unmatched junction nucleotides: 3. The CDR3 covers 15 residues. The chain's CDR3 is CASSLWGQENTEAFF. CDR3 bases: TGTGCCAGCAGCTTATGGGGACAGGAGAACACTGAAGCTTTCTTT.

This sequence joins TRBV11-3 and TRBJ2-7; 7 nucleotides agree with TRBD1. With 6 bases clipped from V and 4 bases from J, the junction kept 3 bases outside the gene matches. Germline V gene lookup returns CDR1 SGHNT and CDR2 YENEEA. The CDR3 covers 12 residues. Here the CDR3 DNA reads TGTGCCAGCAGTTTACAGGGGTACGAGCAGTACTTC. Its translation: CASSLQGYEQYF.

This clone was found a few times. The CDR3 DNA reads as TGTGCCAGCAGCTTATCTGGTTACGAGCAGTACTTC. Protein: CASSLSGYEQYF. The genes are TRBV7-2 and TRBJ2-7; D unresolved. Germline V gene sequence: CDR1 SGHTA, CDR2 FQGNSA. Trimming took 2 bases from V and 4 from J, leaving 6 bases between them. The CDR3 is made up of 12 amino acids.

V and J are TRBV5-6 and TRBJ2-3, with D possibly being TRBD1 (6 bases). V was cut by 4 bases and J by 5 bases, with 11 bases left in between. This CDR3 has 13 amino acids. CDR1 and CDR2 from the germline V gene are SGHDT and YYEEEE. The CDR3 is CASSRRGGDTQYF. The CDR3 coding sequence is TGTGCCAGCAGCCGCCGAGGGGGAGATACGCAGTATTTT.

The CDR3 is CAISSGQPPNEQFF. In DNA, the CDR3 is TGTGCCATCAGTTCGGGACAGCCTCCAAATGAGCAGTTCTTC. This chain links TRBV10-3 with TRBJ2-1, with TRBD1 matching over 7 bases. Trimming cost V 5 bases and J 7 bases; bases outside gene matches: 8. The CDR3 sequence is 14 residues long. Germline V gene lookup returns CDR1 ENHRY and CDR2 SYGVKD.